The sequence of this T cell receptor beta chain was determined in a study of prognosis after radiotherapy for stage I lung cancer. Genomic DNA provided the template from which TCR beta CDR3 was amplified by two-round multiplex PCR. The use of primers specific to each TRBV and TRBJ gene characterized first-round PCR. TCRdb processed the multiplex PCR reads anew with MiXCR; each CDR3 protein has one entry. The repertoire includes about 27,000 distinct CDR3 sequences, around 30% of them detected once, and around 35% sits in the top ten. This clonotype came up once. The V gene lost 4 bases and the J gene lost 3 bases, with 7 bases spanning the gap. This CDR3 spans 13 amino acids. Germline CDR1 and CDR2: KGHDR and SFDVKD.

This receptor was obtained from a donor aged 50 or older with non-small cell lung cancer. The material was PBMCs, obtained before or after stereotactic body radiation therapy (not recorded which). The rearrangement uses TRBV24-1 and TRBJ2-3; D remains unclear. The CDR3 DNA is TGTGCCACCAGTGACTCGAGAACAGATACGCAGTATTTT. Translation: CATSDSRTDTQYF.